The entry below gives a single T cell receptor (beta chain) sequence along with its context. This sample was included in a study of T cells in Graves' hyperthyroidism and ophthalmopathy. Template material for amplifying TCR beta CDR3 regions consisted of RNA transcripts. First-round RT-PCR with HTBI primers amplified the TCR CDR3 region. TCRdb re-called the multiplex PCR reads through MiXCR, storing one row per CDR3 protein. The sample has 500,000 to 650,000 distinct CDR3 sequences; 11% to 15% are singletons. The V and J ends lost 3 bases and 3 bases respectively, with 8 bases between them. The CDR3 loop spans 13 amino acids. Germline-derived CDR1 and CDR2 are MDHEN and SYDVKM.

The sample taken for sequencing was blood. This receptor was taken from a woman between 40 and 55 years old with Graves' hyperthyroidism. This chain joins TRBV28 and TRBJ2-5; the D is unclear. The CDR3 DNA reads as TGTGCCAGCAGTTTCCCGGTAAAAGAGACCCAGTACTTC. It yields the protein CASSFPVKETQYF.